A selection of T cell receptor beta chains follows, all from one sample in a study of blood T cell repertoires in COVID-19. Measured with immunoSEQ multiplex PCR; TCRdb has only the in-frame clones, and not every one. The table shows approximately 470,000 clones, with roughly 90% occurring only once. Sequences were obtained from PBMCs or T cells enriched from blood (not recorded which). All receptors come from a woman between 18 and 30 years old who had recovered from COVID-19. Both conserved end residues are part of each CDR3. Each record gives: V gene, J gene, D gene, clone size, CDR3 protein, CDR3 DNA. The D gene is left open where the match is weak. Where a row states a size, it is once, few, many or the class of an expanded clone; other rows omit it.

V: TRBV30
J: TRBJ1-2
D: -
size: -
CDR3: CAWSPTGGLYGYTF
DNA: TGTGCCTGGAGTCCTACGGGGGGACTCTATGGCTACACCTTC

V: TRBV5-1
J: TRBJ1-2
D: -
size: -
CDR3: CASSLAAGESYGYTF
DNA: TGCGCCAGCAGCTTAGCAGCAGGGGAGAGCTATGGCTACACCTTC

V: TRBV30
J: TRBJ1-1
D: -
size: -
CDR3: CAWSHGVGEAFF
DNA: TGTGCCTGGAGTCACGGAGTAGGTGAAGCTTTCTTT

V: TRBV19
J: TRBJ1-1
D: -
size: -
CDR3: CASRGLGDRTEAFF
DNA: TGTGCCAGTAGAGGCCTCGGGGATCGAACTGAAGCTTTCTTT

V: TRBV5-1
J: TRBJ1-1
D: TRBD1
size: -
CDR3: CASSTRTGNTEAFF
DNA: TGCGCCAGCAGCACCCGGACAGGGAACACTGAAGCTTTCTTT

V: TRBV18
J: TRBJ1-1
D: TRBD1
size: -
CDR3: CASSLQGADTEAFF
DNA: TGTGCCAGCTCATTACAGGGGGCTGACACTGAAGCTTTCTTT

V: TRBV2
J: TRBJ1-3
D: -
size: -
CDR3: CASSPTGLSSGNTIYF
DNA: TGTGCCAGCAGTCCAACAGGGCTCTCCTCTGGAAACACCATATATTTT

V: TRBV19
J: TRBJ2-1
D: TRBD1
size: -
CDR3: CASTPDRGGYNEQFF
DNA: TGTGCCAGTACCCCTGACAGGGGGGGCTACAATGAGCAGTTCTTC

V: TRBV28
J: TRBJ1-5
D: -
size: -
CDR3: CASSSGFNQPQHF
DNA: TGTGCCAGCAGTTCAGGGTTCAATCAGCCCCAGCATTTT

V: TRBV6-1
J: TRBJ2-7
D: TRBD1
size: -
CDR3: CASSEADPRQGAYEQYF
DNA: TGTGCCAGCAGTGAAGCTGATCCTAGACAGGGGGCCTACGAGCAGTACTTC

V: TRBV7-3
J: TRBJ2-3
D: TRBD2
size: -
CDR3: CASTRGLADGDTQYF
DNA: TGTGCCAGCACCCGGGGACTAGCGGACGGAGATACGCAGTATTTT

V: TRBV29-1
J: TRBJ2-3
D: -
size: -
CDR3: CSWGVDTDTQYF
DNA: TGCAGTTGGGGCGTGGACACAGATACGCAGTATTTT

V: TRBV10-2
J: TRBJ2-4
D: TRBD2
size: -
CDR3: CASSLGLAGGGNIQYF
DNA: TGCGCCAGCAGTTTGGGACTAGCGGGGGGCGGAAACATTCAGTACTTC

V: TRBV6-4
J: TRBJ2-3
D: TRBD2
size: -
CDR3: CASSALGGDTQYF
DNA: TGTGCCAGCAGTGCCCTGGGGGGGGATACGCAGTATTTT

V: TRBV30
J: TRBJ2-7
D: -
size: -
CDR3: CAWSGGLGRAYEQYF
DNA: TGTGCCTGGAGTGGGGGCCTTGGACGGGCCTACGAGCAGTACTTC

V: TRBV30
J: TRBJ1-5
D: -
size: -
CDR3: CAWSGGGDQPQHF
DNA: TGTGCCTGGTCGGGGGGAGGAGATCAGCCCCAGCATTTT

V: TRBV28
J: TRBJ2-7
D: TRBD1
size: -
CDR3: CASSSDRFYEQYF
DNA: TGTGCCAGCAGTTCGGACAGGTTCTACGAGCAGTACTTC

V: TRBV5-4
J: TRBJ2-2
D: TRBD2
size: -
CDR3: CASSPPGGDTGELFF
DNA: TGTGCCAGCAGCCCCCCGGGGGGAGACACCGGGGAGCTGTTTTTT

V: TRBV27
J: TRBJ2-7
D: -
size: -
CDR3: CASSFAPSYEQYF
DNA: TGTGCCAGCAGTTTTGCGCCCTCCTACGAGCAGTACTTC

V: TRBV2
J: TRBJ1-5
D: TRBD1
size: -
CDR3: CASSEGYRPGQGDFGQPQHF
DNA: TGTGCCAGCAGTGAAGGGTACCGCCCGGGACAGGGGGATTTCGGTCAGCCCCAGCATTTT

V: TRBV7-6
J: TRBJ1-3
D: -
size: -
CDR3: CASSPSRGNTIYF
DNA: TGTGCCAGCAGCCCTTCGAGGGGAAACACCATATATTTT

V: TRBV10-1
J: TRBJ2-4
D: -
size: -
CDR3: CATQSGEWDKNIQYF
DNA: TGCGCCACCCAATCAGGGGAGTGGGACAAAAACATTCAGTACTTC

V: TRBV28
J: TRBJ1-6
D: TRBD1
size: -
CDR3: CASSSWTGIGNSPLHF
DNA: TGTGCCAGCAGTTCCTGGACAGGGATTGGAAATTCACCCCTCCACTTT

V: TRBV19
J: TRBJ2-7
D: TRBD1
size: -
CDR3: CASSSTGGRQYF
DNA: TGTGCCAGTAGCAGCACAGGGGGGAGGCAGTACTTC

V: TRBV7-2
J: TRBJ2-3
D: -
size: -
CDR3: CASGTGSGTDTQYF
DNA: TGTGCCAGCGGAACAGGCTCGGGCACAGATACGCAGTATTTT

V: TRBV7-9
J: TRBJ2-5
D: -
size: -
CDR3: CASNYLLEGGQETQYF
DNA: TGTGCCAGCAACTACCTTCTAGAGGGGGGGCAGGAGACCCAGTACTTC

V: TRBV9
J: TRBJ2-2
D: TRBD1
size: -
CDR3: CASSVGPGGNTGELFF
DNA: TGTGCCAGCAGCGTAGGTCCAGGGGGGAACACCGGGGAGCTGTTTTTT

V: TRBV5-4
J: TRBJ2-5
D: -
size: -
CDR3: CASSPQGQETQYF
DNA: TGTGCCAGCAGCCCCCAGGGTCAAGAGACCCAGTACTTC

V: TRBV15
J: TRBJ1-4
D: -
size: -
CDR3: CATSERDNEKLFF
DNA: TGTGCCACCTCGGAGAGAGACAATGAAAAACTGTTTTTT

V: TRBV6-5
J: TRBJ2-3
D: TRBD2
size: medium-sized
CDR3: CASRSGLAGTDTQYF
DNA: TGTGCCAGCAGATCGGGACTAGCGGGCACAGATACGCAGTATTTT

V: TRBV6-2/TRBV6-3
J: TRBJ2-1
D: -
size: -
CDR3: CASSYSRQGDTRSYNEQFF
DNA: TGTGCCAGCAGTTACTCGAGGCAGGGCGACACCCGCTCCTACAATGAGCAGTTCTTC

V: TRBV5-8
J: TRBJ1-5
D: TRBD1
size: -
CDR3: CASSFLGRGSQPQHF
DNA: TGTGCCAGCAGCTTCCTGGGCAGGGGGTCACAGCCCCAGCATTTT

V: TRBV24-1
J: TRBJ2-7
D: -
size: -
CDR3: CATPGWRDYEQYF
DNA: TGTGCCACCCCTGGATGGAGGGACTACGAGCAGTACTTC

V: TRBV7-9
J: TRBJ1-2
D: -
size: -
CDR3: CASSLRGSEDGYTF
DNA: TGTGCCAGCAGCTTAAGGGGGAGCGAGGATGGCTACACCTTC

V: TRBV2
J: TRBJ2-7
D: -
size: -
CDR3: CASTWDTIYEQYF
DNA: TGTGCCAGCACCTGGGACACTATCTACGAGCAGTACTTC

V: TRBV4-1
J: TRBJ1-6
D: TRBD1
size: few
CDR3: CASSHLLVPGQVGDNSPLHF
DNA: TGCGCCAGCAGCCACCTACTCGTTCCGGGACAGGTAGGGGATAATTCACCCCTCCACTTT

V: TRBV6-5
J: TRBJ1-5
D: TRBD1
size: -
CDR3: CASRDRVDNQPQHF
DNA: TGTGCCAGCAGGGACAGGGTCGACAATCAGCCCCAGCATTTT

V: TRBV6-4
J: TRBJ1-1
D: -
size: -
CDR3: CASRAGGDTEAFF
DNA: TGTGCCAGCAGAGCGGGGGGGGACACTGAAGCTTTCTTT

V: TRBV3-1/TRBV3-2
J: TRBJ2-5
D: TRBD1
size: -
CDR3: CASSQRTGFGETQYF
DNA: TGTGCCAGCAGCCAAAGGACAGGCTTTGGGGAGACCCAGTACTTC

V: TRBV5-1
J: TRBJ2-5
D: -
size: -
CDR3: CASSLGGSRVQETQYF
DNA: TGCGCTAGCAGCTTGGGTGGTAGCAGGGTGCAAGAGACCCAGTACTTC

V: TRBV7-2
J: TRBJ2-3
D: -
size: -
CDR3: CASSFPSTDTQYF
DNA: TGTGCCAGCAGCTTCCCTAGCACAGATACGCAGTATTTT

V: TRBV5-1
J: TRBJ2-5
D: -
size: -
CDR3: CASSFSGGGLEETQYF
DNA: TGCGCCAGCAGCTTCTCTGGGGGCGGTTTAGAAGAGACCCAGTACTTC

V: TRBV27
J: TRBJ2-2
D: TRBD2
size: once
CDR3: CASTTSGVEPGELFF
DNA: TGTGCCAGTACGACTAGCGGGGTCGAACCCGGGGAGCTGTTTTTT

V: TRBV2
J: TRBJ1-1
D: -
size: -
CDR3: CASKGAGEAFF
DNA: TGTGCCAGCAAAGGGGCCGGGGAAGCTTTCTTT

V: TRBV28
J: TRBJ2-5
D: -
size: -
CDR3: CASSLIGDGRETQYF
DNA: TGTGCCAGCAGTTTAATAGGGGATGGTCGGGAGACCCAGTACTTC

V: TRBV7-9
J: TRBJ1-2
D: TRBD1
size: -
CDR3: CASSFSRTGSDGYTF
DNA: TGTGCCAGCAGCTTCAGTCGGACAGGGAGCGATGGCTACACCTTC

V: TRBV14
J: TRBJ1-6
D: -
size: few
CDR3: CASSDDGREKLHF
DNA: TGTGCCAGCAGCGACGATGGTAGGGAGAAACTCCACTTT

V: TRBV27
J: TRBJ2-7
D: -
size: -
CDR3: CASRGREHYEQYF
DNA: TGTGCCAGCAGGGGCAGAGAACACTACGAGCAGTACTTC